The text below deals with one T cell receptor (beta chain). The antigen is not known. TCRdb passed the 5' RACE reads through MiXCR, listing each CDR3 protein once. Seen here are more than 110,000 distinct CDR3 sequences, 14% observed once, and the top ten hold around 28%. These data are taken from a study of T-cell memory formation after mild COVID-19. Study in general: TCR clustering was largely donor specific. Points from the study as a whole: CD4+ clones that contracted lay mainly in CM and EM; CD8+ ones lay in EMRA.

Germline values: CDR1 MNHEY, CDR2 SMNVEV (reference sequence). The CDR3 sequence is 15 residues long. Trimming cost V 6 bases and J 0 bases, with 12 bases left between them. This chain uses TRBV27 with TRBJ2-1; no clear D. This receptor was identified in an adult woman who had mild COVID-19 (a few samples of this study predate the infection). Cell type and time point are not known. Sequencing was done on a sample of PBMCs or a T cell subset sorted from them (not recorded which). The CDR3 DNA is TGTGCCAGCAGGACGGACCAAAGCTCCTACAATGAGCAGTTCTTC. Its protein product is CASRTDQSSYNEQFF.